This T cell receptor beta chain was sequenced during a study of shared clonotypes between healthy human individuals. Per the germline V gene, CDR1 is SGHAT and CDR2 is FQDESV (reference sequence). The CDR3 covers 16 residues. The V gene lost 1 base and the J gene lost 4 bases, with 13 bases spanning the gap. Produced via immunoSEQ multiplex PCR; TCRdb's table is partial and in-frame only. The sample has some 580,000 clones, about 98% seen once; the top ten hold 0.3%. CD8 cells regarded as naive lacked CD45RO, were positively chosen for CCR7, and omitted terminally differentiated effector memory CD45RA+ cells.

The material sequenced was naive CD8+ T cells sorted from blood. The receptor was isolated from a man in his thirties or forties in good health. The chain joins TRBV11-1 to TRBJ1-4, with TRBD1 as a possible D gene (6 bases). CDR3 nucleotides: TGTGCCAGCAGCTTAGGATCGGACAGCTTTAATGAAAAACTGTTTTTT. This sequence encodes CASSLGSDSFNEKLFF.